Given below is one T cell receptor beta chain in context. Each of the patients experienced relapse following autologous stem cell transplantation, and their brentuximab vedotin exposure differed. TCRdb's table, derived via immunoSEQ multiplex PCR, lists solely in-frame clones and lacks some. Seen here are about 43,000 clones, roughly 72% observed once, and the top ten hold 2.5% to 3.5%. Germline values: CDR1 LGHNA, CDR2 YSLEER. The trim removed 1 base at V and 6 bases at J, leaving 7 bases unmatched. The CDR3 is made up of 15 amino acids. The data originate from a study of PD-1 blockade in classical Hodgkin lymphoma. About the study: Intravenous infusions of nivolumab 3 mg/kg reached patients every 2 weeks.

The TCR sequence derives from a human donor with classical Hodgkin lymphoma. V gene TRBV4-3 combines with J gene TRBJ2-7, with TRBD2 identical over 9 bases. The sequencing used peripheral blood mononuclear cells (PBMCs), collected before the second cycle of nivolumab. In DNA, the CDR3 is TGCGCCAGCAGCCAAGCAGCTAGCGGGAACGTCGAGCAGTACTTC. Its protein is CASSQAASGNVEQYF.